These T cell receptor beta chains were read from a single sample in a study of stem cell transplantation in POMP-related autoinflammatory disease. The method was immunoSEQ multiplex PCR; TCRdb's version includes in-frame clones alone and lacks a portion of them. Here the sample spans some 70,000 clones, roughly 93% being singletons. Sequenced here: CD4+ T cells from PBMCs, sampled after stem cell transplantation. The receptor set was obtained from a human patient with POMP-related autoinflammation and immune dysregulation (PRAID). Some T cells may be graft donor cells. Both conserved end residues are trimmed from each CDR3.

V gene,CDR3 length,J gene,CDR3 protein
TRBV3-1/TRBV3-2,13,TRBJ2-7,ASSPLTRGSYEQY
TRBV5-4,15,TRBJ2-3,ASSLGFASGTTDTQY
TRBV11-1,11,TRBJ2-7,ASSRDFSYEQY
TRBV6-4,12,TRBJ1-6,ASSPYINNSPLH
TRBV29-1,10,TRBJ2-3,SSRQFTDTQY
TRBV19,15,TRBJ1-5,ASSNRATGTGNQPQH
TRBV7-2,11,TRBJ1-1,ASSLLGYTEAF
TRBV7-9,12,TRBJ1-3,ASSFGGSGNTIY
TRBV15,13,TRBJ1-4,ATSSSGTVYEKLF
TRBV7-9,11,TRBJ2-4,ASSLAGQGSGY
TRBV6-5,11,TRBJ1-2,ASSSQANYGYT
TRBV7-3,13,TRBJ2-1,ASSLNPNGQGAEV
TRBV18,18,TRBJ2-1,ASSPRGEGSGGLSYNEQF
TRBV3-1/TRBV3-2,13,TRBJ1-4,ASSPEGGTNEKLF
TRBV19,12,TRBJ2-5,ASSPRDKKETQY
TRBV2,11,TRBJ1-5,ASRAYSNQPQH
TRBV5-1,11,TRBJ1-4,ASSFTGREKLF
TRBV10-1,13,TRBJ2-1,ASSSIAASYNEQF
TRBV5-1,13,TRBJ2-3,ASSLGGRFTDTQY
TRBV7-8,13,TRBJ2-5,ASSRLSGTQETQY
TRBV7-9,13,TRBJ2-4,ASSLARGAKNIQY
TRBV7-2,13,TRBJ2-1,ASSYTSGAYNEQF
TRBV12-3/TRBV12-4,11,TRBJ2-3,ASKLGGGYTQY
TRBV25-1,12,TRBJ2-1,ASSPAGGYNEQF
TRBV7-6,12,TRBJ1-4,ASSLRPYNEKLF
TRBV3-1/TRBV3-2,12,TRBJ1-3,ASSQIGAGNTIY
TRBV19,11,TRBJ2-1,ASSILFDNEQF
TRBV4-1,15,TRBJ2-4,ASSPPFRGMAKNIQY
TRBV28,13,TRBJ1-5,ASSPGLFSNQPQH
TRBV5-4,13,TRBJ2-1,ASSLALAGGSEQF
TRBV14,14,TRBJ2-3,ASSPRSSGDTDTQY
TRBV28,13,TRBJ2-3,ASSLNRVIADTQY
TRBV5-1,12,TRBJ2-2,ASSLTAYTGELF
TRBV7-7,14,TRBJ1-2,ASSLETTGTNYGYT
TRBV19,12,TRBJ2-2,ASTRTGGDGELF
TRBV5-4,13,TRBJ2-1,ASRPQGTAQPEQF
TRBV19,14,TRBJ1-6,ASSSPGDPQGSPLH
TRBV7-3,11,TRBJ2-7,ASSSDRGYEQY
TRBV6-1,12,TRBJ2-5,ASSEAQGIGTQY
TRBV11-1,11,TRBJ2-7,ASSHPGVFQQY